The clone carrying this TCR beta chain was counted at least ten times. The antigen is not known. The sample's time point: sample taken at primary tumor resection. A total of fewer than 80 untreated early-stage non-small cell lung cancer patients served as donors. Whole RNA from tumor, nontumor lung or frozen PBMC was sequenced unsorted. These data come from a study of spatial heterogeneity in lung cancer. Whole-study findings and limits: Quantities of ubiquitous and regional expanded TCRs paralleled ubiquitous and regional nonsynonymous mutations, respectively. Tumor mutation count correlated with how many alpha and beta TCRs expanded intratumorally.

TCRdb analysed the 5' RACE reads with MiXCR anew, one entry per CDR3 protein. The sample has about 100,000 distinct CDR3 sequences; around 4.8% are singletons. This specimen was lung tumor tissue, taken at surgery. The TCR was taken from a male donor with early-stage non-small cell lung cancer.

The CDR3 reads CASSTRGNTIYF. CDR3 sequence (DNA): TGTGCCAGCAGTACAAGAGGAAACACCATATATTTT. This rearrangement joins TRBV28 to TRBJ1-3; D gene unclear. From germline, CDR1 is MDHEN and CDR2 SYDVKM. The V and J ends lost 5 bases and 4 bases respectively, with 6 bases between them. The CDR3 contains 12 residues.